This T cell receptor beta chain was sequenced in a study of neurological immune-mediated disorders. Germline V CDR1 and CDR2: SGHRS, YFSETQ. The CDR3 has 15 amino acids. Trimming cost V 4 bases and J 3 bases; bases outside gene matches: 6. Study outcomes and limitations: Phylogenetic grouping put 18 of 34 multiple sclerosis patients' repertoires into one related-CDR3 cluster, a possible signature. CDR3 amino acid sequences of expanded clones were not shared across subjects, a result suggesting private repertoires in all groups.

This clonotype was detected many times. Its antigen is unidentified. Noted time point: longitudinal time-point 2. Synthesis of cDNA was performed by 5'RACE using 10-nucleotide random UMIs. TCRdb redid the calling of the 5' RACE reads with MiXCR, one entry per CDR3 protein. The profile shows 70,000 to 90,000 distinct CDR3 sequences, 5.8% of them singletons. The sample taken for sequencing was PBMCs. This chain connects TRBV5-1 to TRBJ2-3; 9 nucleotides line up with TRBD1. The receptor's source is a woman aged 55-75 years with multiple sclerosis. The DNA for the CDR3 is TGCGCCAGCAGCCGGGGACAGGGAGAGACAGATACGCAGTATTTT. Translating it yields CASSRGQGETDTQYF.